The subject of this entry is one T cell receptor (beta chain). Its target is not known. The source of the sample is a study of cytomegalovirus exposure and HLA in healthy donors. Study findings and constraints: A later analysis showed that HLA-associated TCR beta chains had undergone more clonal expansion than equally common others.

V lost 4 bases and J lost 0; bases outside the gene matches: 11. CDR3 length equals 19 residues. Germline loops: CDR1 SGDLS, CDR2 YYNGEE. The PCR was carried out with 60 Vbeta primers and 13 Jbeta primers. In the original analysis: Approximately 12 million of the approximately 80 million unique TCR beta chains counted in a later analysis were shared. Repertoires were generated with immunoSEQ multiplex PCR, while TCRdb's copy carries only in-frame clones and drops some. The D gene and trimming were derived from the DNA, and the V and J assignments and clone size from that table. This sample has some 170,000 clones; 80% to 90% occur once, and the top ten carry around 6.7%.

The clonotype comes from a woman in her twenties or thirties in good health and CMV-seropositive. The sequencing input was PBMCs. The rearrangement links TRBV9 to TRBJ2-3; TRBD2 matches at 13 bases. The CDR3 DNA sequence: TGTGCCAGCAGCCCGGGACTAGCGGGGCCGGGGGGAAGCACAGATACGCAGTATTTT. Amino acids: CASSPGLAGPGGSTDTQYF.